The text below deals with one TCR beta chain. No cognate antigen has been identified for it. No qualities accompany the bases; no much larger clone lies one base away. Whole blood was collected in K2EDTA tubes by collaborating institutions according to the institutions' own protocols. Collaborator samples were shipped for TCRbeta analysis as frozen whole blood, isolated PBMCs, or DNA extracted from either sample type. This record belongs to a study of blood T cell repertoires in COVID-19 (dated by TCRdb to 2020 to 2021). At the level of the whole study: The collaborator samples originated in the United States, Italy and Spain and spanned the acute and convalescent phases of COVID-19. The prospective study material was composed of cDNA or gDNA derived from T cells, B-cell-depleted T cells, or PBMCs. Deeply sampled blood TCRbeta repertoires from subjects exposed to, actively infected with, or recovered from COVID-19 were included in the dataset. The repertoires were released in a freely available public database meant as a resource for research on the immune response to SARS-CoV-2. Samples came from the ongoing ImmuneRACE study (first 160 participants) plus 1,254 subjects from 6 global collaborators. The sample metadata nearly always contained a de-identified subject ID, COVID-19 status, age in years and sex. Where HLA class I and class II types were available, the types were taken from metadata supplied by the sample provider, not from assay-based typing.

The CDR3 has 14 amino acids, counting the end cysteine and phenylalanine. Only the CDR3 DNA stays, 42 bases, in frame from base 1. Via the germline V gene, CDR1 is SNHLY and CDR2 FYNNEI. The germline ends are 11 bases apart after V is trimmed by 4 bases and J by 2 bases. Study-level results and caveats: How much clinical and demographic metadata was included differed by source and by participant, and the metadata was provided uncurated.

TCRbeta CDR3 regions were amplified from genomic DNA by means of the immunoSEQ Assay, a bias-controlled multiplex PCR. The authors processed their data as follows. The number of nucleated cells in each sample was estimated by amplification of reference gene primers within the assay. To quantify the absolute abundance of each unique TCRbeta CDR3 rearrangement, sequence reads were collapsed and filtered. For each sample, productive Simpson clonality was calculated as the square root of Simpson's diversity index across productive rearrangements. TCRdb provides this immuneACCESS table in a form limited to in-frame rearrangements. Some clones are lacking; in checked studies, under half of them reflect an unresolved V gene, and why the rest are absent is not known. The V and J calls and clone size come from that table; D and trimming were worked out from the DNA. In all, the sample holds about 270,000 clones, and around 86% of those were seen once. Jointly, the top ten make up around 9% of the sample.

This clonotype originated in a man aged 40-55 years with active or convalescent COVID-19. Sample: peripheral blood. The V and J segments used are TRBV2 and TRBJ1-2; the best D guess is TRBD1, with 5 bases matching. The nucleotide sequence is TGTGCCAGCAGTGCGGACACAGAGAACTATGGCTACACCTTC. Protein translation: CASSADTENYGYTF. The full variable domain, with segments outside the CDR3 supplied by the reference TRBV2 and TRBJ1-2 proteins, appears as EPEVTQTPSHQVTQMGQEVILRCVPISNHLYFYWYRQILGQKVEFLVSFYNNEISEKSEIFDDQFSVERPDGSNFTLKIRSTKLEDSAMYFCASSADTENYGYTFGSGTRLTVV.